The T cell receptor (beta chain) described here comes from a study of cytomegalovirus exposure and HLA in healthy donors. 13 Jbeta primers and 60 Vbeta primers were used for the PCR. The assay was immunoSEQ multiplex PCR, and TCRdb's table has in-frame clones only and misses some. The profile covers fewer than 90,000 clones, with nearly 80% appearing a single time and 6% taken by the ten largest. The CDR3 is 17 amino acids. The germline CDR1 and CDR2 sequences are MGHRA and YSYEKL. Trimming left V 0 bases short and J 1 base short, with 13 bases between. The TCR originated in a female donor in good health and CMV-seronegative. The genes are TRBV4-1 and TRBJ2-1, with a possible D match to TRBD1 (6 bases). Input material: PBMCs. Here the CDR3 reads CASSQDPGASSYNEQFF. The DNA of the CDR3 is TGCGCCAGCAGCCAAGATCCAGGGGCCAGTTCCTACAATGAGCAGTTCTTC.